This entry concerns a single T cell receptor beta chain. Its specificity is unknown. MiXCR was run by TCRdb on the 5' RACE reads, yielding one entry per CDR3 protein. Among tens of thousands of distinct CDR3 sequences listed, roughly 10% were seen once. The data derive from a study of neurological immune-mediated disorders. Sample time point: longitudinal time-point 1 (baseline). Study observations and caveats: Across subjects, expanded clones had no CDR3 amino acid sequences in common, pointing to private repertoires in all groups.

The V gene's germline CDR1 is SNHLY and CDR2 FYNNEI. V was shortened by 6 bases and J by 10 bases, with 7 bases between the two germline ends. The CDR3 sequence is 10 residues long. This receptor was obtained from a man under 40 in good health. Input material: PBMCs. The chain couples TRBV2 to TRBJ2-1, with no clear D. In DNA form, the CDR3 reads TGTGCCAGCAGGTCGGTAGAGCAGTTCTTC. This encodes CASRSVEQFF.